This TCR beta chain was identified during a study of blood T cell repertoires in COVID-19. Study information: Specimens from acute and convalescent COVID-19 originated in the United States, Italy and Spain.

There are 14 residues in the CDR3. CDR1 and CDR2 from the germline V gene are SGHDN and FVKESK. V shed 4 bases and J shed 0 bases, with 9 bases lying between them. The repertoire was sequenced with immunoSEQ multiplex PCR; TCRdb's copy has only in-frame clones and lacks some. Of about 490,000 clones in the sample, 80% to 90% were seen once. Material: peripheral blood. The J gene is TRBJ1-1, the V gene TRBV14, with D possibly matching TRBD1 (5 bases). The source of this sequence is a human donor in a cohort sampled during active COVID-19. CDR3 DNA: TGTGCCAGCAGCCGGGACTGGATGAACACTGAAGCTTTCTTT. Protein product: CASSRDWMNTEAFF.